This paragraph reports one T cell receptor beta chain. Antigen unknown. This CDR3 is 15 amino acids long. Germline V CDR1 and CDR2: SEHNR, FQNEAQ (reference sequence). Trimming cost V 5 bases and J 4 bases; bases outside gene matches: 5. This record comes from a study of cytomegalovirus exposure and HLA in healthy donors. Study results and caveats: Investigators reported 150 to 200 TCR beta chains as tied to cytomegalovirus. Common viral pathogens (according to a later analysis) appeared linked to several of the most significant clusters.

60 Vbeta and 13 Jbeta primers were used in PCR. Data came from immunoSEQ multiplex PCR; TCRdb stores just in-frame clones and leaves some out. The data hold approximately 160,000 clones, with around four fifths observed a single time. Sequenced input: PBMCs. This chain connects TRBV7-9 to TRBJ2-3; 11 nucleotides agree with TRBD2. The receptor was isolated from a woman aged 18-30 years in good health and CMV-seronegative. DNA for the CDR3: TGTGCCAGCAGCCCCGGGACTAGCGGTTCAGATACGCAGTATTTT. Protein: CASSPGTSGSDTQYF.